This entry lists 5 T cell receptor beta chains sequenced from one sample in a study of T cells after posttransplantation cyclophosphamide. Produced via immunoSEQ multiplex PCR; TCRdb's table is partial and in-frame only. Singletons are absent from the sample, which has 40,000 to 45,000 clones. The sequenced material came from PBMCs. The receptors originated from a middle-aged man in good health, CMV-negative, and a related stem cell transplant donor.

This clone was seen many times. The V and J genes are TRBV6-5 and TRBJ2-1; 10 positions match TRBD1. This CDR3 comprises 15 residues. The V segment lost 5 bases and the J segment 7 bases; nucleotides outside the gene matches: 8. Germline loops: CDR1 MNHEY, CDR2 SVGAGI. The DNA of the CDR3 is TGTGCCAGCAGTCCAGACAGGGGGCTTGTAAATGAGCAGTTCTTC. Its protein is CASSPDRGLVNEQFF.

Many counts were recorded for this clone. The chain links TRBV19 to TRBJ2-3; 7 nucleotides match TRBD2. With V trimmed by 1 base and J by 5 bases, 3 bases remained unmatched. In germline, CDR1 is LNHDA, CDR2 SQIVND (reference sequence). The CDR3 loop spans 14 amino acids. The CDR3 reads CASSIGGGGDTQYF. CDR3 in DNA: TGTGCCAGTAGTATAGGGGGGGGAGGAGATACGCAGTATTTT. Supplemented by reference TRBV19 and TRBJ2-3, the full variable domain reads DGGITQSPKYLFRKEGQNVTLSCEQNLNHDAMYWYRQDPGQGLRLIYYSQIVNDFQKGDIAEGYSVSREKKESFPLTVTSAQKNPTAFYLCASSIGGGGDTQYFGPGTRLTVL.

This clone was detected a few times. J is TRBJ1-6 and V is TRBV9, with unresolved D. The CDR3 length is 16 residues. In germline, CDR1 is SGDLS, CDR2 YYNGEE. With 3 bases removed from V and 7 bases from J, the gap between germline ends came to 17 bases. CDR3 coding DNA: TGTGCCAGCAGCGAGGCCCCGTGGAGCACCAATTCACCCCTCCACTTT. It translates to CASSEAPWSTNSPLHF.

In its sample, this clone was seen many times. The V gene is TRBV9, the J gene TRBJ2-5, with a possible D match to TRBD1 (6 bases). CDR3 size: 15 residues. Trimming removed 4 bases from V and 4 bases from J, with 17 bases in between. Germline-derived CDR1 and CDR2 are SGDLS and YYNGEE. CDR3 DNA sequence: TGTGCCAGCAGCAAAGCCTGGGGGCAGGGAGAGACCCAGTACTTC. This codes for CASSKAWGQGETQYF.

This clone showed up many times. The V gene is TRBV7-9, the J gene TRBJ2-2; 10 nucleotides match TRBD2. With 3 bases clipped from V and 3 bases from J, the junction kept 1 base outside the gene matches. The CDR3 runs 15 residues. CDR1 and CDR2 (germline): SEHNR, FQNEAQ (reference sequence). The CDR3 protein is CASSLLAGDTGELFF. CDR3 in DNA: TGTGCCAGCAGCTTGCTAGCGGGGGACACCGGGGAGCTGTTTTTT.